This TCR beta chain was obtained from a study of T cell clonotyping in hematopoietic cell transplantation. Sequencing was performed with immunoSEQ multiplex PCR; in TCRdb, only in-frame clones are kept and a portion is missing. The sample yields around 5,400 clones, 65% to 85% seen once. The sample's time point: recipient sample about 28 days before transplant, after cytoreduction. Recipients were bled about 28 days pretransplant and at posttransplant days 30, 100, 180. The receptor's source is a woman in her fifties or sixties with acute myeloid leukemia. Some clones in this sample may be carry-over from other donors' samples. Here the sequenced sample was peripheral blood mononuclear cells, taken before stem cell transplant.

CDR3 coding DNA: TGTGCCATCAGAGGACTAGCGGGAGACGGGGAGCTGTTTTTT. Its protein product is CAIRGLAGDGELFF. The genes are TRBV10-3 and TRBJ2-2; TRBD2 matches at 13 bases. The CDR3 loop spans 14 amino acids. V lost 6 bases to trimming and J lost 7 bases; unmatched junction nucleotides: 2. Germline V gene sequence: CDR1 ENHRY, CDR2 SYGVKD.